This is a list of T cell receptor beta chains from one sample in a study of blood T cell repertoires in COVID-19. Profiling relied on immunoSEQ multiplex PCR, and the TCRdb table lists in-frame clones only, not all of them. The sample consists of 150,000 to 200,000 clones, roughly 76% of them appearing once. Sequencing was done on a sample of peripheral blood. The receptor set was obtained from a woman between 40 and 55 years old with COVID-19, enrolled during active disease. Both conserved end residues are part of each CDR3. A D gene is named only where the DNA matches it firmly. Clone size is shown for a subset of rows, as once, few, many or a class of expanded clone.

D: .; V: TRBV15; size: .; J: TRBJ1-1; CDR3: CATGNRASYTEAFF; DNA: TGTGCCACAGGAAACAGGGCTTCTTACACTGAAGCTTTCTTT
D: .; V: TRBV6-5; size: .; J: TRBJ2-5; CDR3: CASSYSQGQETQYF; DNA: TGTGCCAGCAGTTACTCCCAGGGCCAAGAGACCCAGTACTTC
D: TRBD1; V: TRBV19; size: .; J: TRBJ1-4; CDR3: CASSPGQLIYNEKLFF; DNA: TGTGCCAGTTCTCCGGGACAGTTAATCTATAATGAAAAACTGTTTTTT
D: .; V: TRBV29-1; size: .; J: TRBJ1-5; CDR3: CSVQNSNQPQHF; DNA: TGCAGCGTCCAGAATAGCAATCAGCCCCAGCATTTT
D: .; V: TRBV9; size: .; J: TRBJ1-1; CDR3: CASSLSGGGSGTEAFF; DNA: TGTGCCAGCAGCCTAAGTGGGGGGGGAAGTGGCACTGAAGCTTTCTTT
D: .; V: TRBV30; size: once; J: TRBJ1-2; CDR3: CAWSVLRGAIYGYTF; DNA: TGTGCCTGGAGTGTACTAAGGGGCGCGATCTATGGCTACACCTTC
D: TRBD1; V: TRBV15; size: .; J: TRBJ1-6; CDR3: CATSRPGQGGGSPLHF; DNA: TGTGCCACCAGCAGACCAGGACAGGGTGGCGGCTCACCCCTCCACTTT
D: .; V: TRBV5-1; size: once; J: TRBJ2-5; CDR3: CASSSSGGSETQYF; DNA: TGCGCCAGCAGCTCGAGCGGCGGATCAGAGACCCAGTACTTC
D: TRBD2; V: TRBV7-9; size: .; J: TRBJ2-1; CDR3: CASSPEGLAGRYNEQFF; DNA: TGTGCCAGCAGCCCAGAGGGACTAGCGGGGCGTTACAATGAGCAGTTCTTC
D: TRBD1; V: TRBV7-6; size: .; J: TRBJ2-1; CDR3: CASSSQDRFFSYNEQFF; DNA: TGTGCCAGCAGTTCTCAGGACAGGTTCTTCTCCTACAATGAGCAGTTCTTC
D: .; V: TRBV19; size: .; J: TRBJ2-4; CDR3: CASSLKGGVQNIQYF; DNA: TGTGCCAGTAGTCTAAAAGGAGGAGTCCAAAACATTCAGTACTTC
D: TRBD2; V: TRBV4-2; size: few; J: TRBJ2-7; CDR3: CASSQGLAGSYEQYF; DNA: TGTGCCAGCAGCCAAGGGCTAGCGGGGTCCTACGAGCAGTACTTC
D: .; V: TRBV5-6; size: .; J: TRBJ1-5; CDR3: CASSLGQVRNQPQHF; DNA: TGTGCCAGCAGCTTGGGACAGGTCCGTAATCAGCCCCAGCATTTT
D: .; V: TRBV5-8; size: .; J: TRBJ2-5; CDR3: CASSPGNQETQYF; DNA: TGTGCCAGCAGCCCGGGAAATCAGGAGACCCAGTACTTC
D: .; V: TRBV27; size: .; J: TRBJ2-2; CDR3: CASSLLDRTNTGELFF; DNA: TGTGCCAGCAGTTTGTTGGACAGAACGAACACCGGGGAGCTGTTTTTT
D: .; V: TRBV3-1/TRBV3-2; size: few; J: TRBJ1-1; CDR3: CASSPSLGGSTEAFF; DNA: TGTGCCAGCAGCCCCTCCTTAGGGGGATCTACTGAAGCTTTCTTT
D: TRBD1; V: TRBV2; size: .; J: TRBJ2-2; CDR3: CASSEHVLDRRNTGELFF; DNA: TGTGCCAGCAGTGAACACGTCTTGGACAGGAGAAACACCGGGGAGCTGTTTTTT
D: .; V: TRBV6-1; size: .; J: TRBJ1-1; CDR3: CASSDHGRGTEAFF; DNA: TGTGCCAGCAGTGATCATGGACGGGGAACTGAAGCTTTCTTT
D: .; V: TRBV7-3; size: once; J: TRBJ2-2; CDR3: CASSPQNTGELFF; DNA: TGTGCCAGCAGCCCACAGAACACCGGGGAGCTGTTTTTT
D: TRBD2; V: TRBV5-1; size: few; J: TRBJ2-3; CDR3: CASSGLAGDTQYF; DNA: TGCGCCAGCAGCGGACTAGCGGGAGATACGCAGTATTTT
D: .; V: TRBV5-1; size: once; J: TRBJ1-1; CDR3: CASSLAYRANTNTEAFF; DNA: TGCGCCAGCAGCTTGGCGTACAGGGCAAATACGAACACTGAAGCTTTCTTT
D: TRBD1; V: TRBV10-3; size: .; J: TRBJ1-1; CDR3: CAISDLGQGLGTEAFF; DNA: TGTGCCATCAGTGATCTCGGACAGGGGTTGGGCACTGAAGCTTTCTTT
D: TRBD1; V: TRBV3-1/TRBV3-2; size: .; J: TRBJ1-1; CDR3: CASRGQGATEAFF; DNA: TGTGCCAGCAGAGGACAGGGGGCAACTGAAGCTTTCTTT
D: .; V: TRBV29-1; size: once; J: TRBJ2-3; CDR3: CSVSRGGVTDTQYF; DNA: TGCAGCGTCTCGAGAGGGGGGGTGACAGATACGCAGTATTTT
D: .; V: TRBV6-5; size: few; J: TRBJ2-7; CDR3: CASRKGATYEQYF; DNA: TGTGCCAGCAGGAAAGGGGCAACCTACGAGCAGTACTTC
D: .; V: TRBV4-2; size: .; J: TRBJ2-1; CDR3: CASSQEGARLHNEQFF; DNA: TGTGCCAGCAGCCAAGAGGGGGCGAGACTACACAATGAGCAGTTCTTC
D: TRBD2; V: TRBV24-1; size: .; J: TRBJ2-3; CDR3: CATSDPRTSGGEDTQYF; DNA: TGTGCCACCAGTGACCCACGGACTAGCGGGGGGGAGGATACGCAGTATTTT
D: .; V: TRBV24-1; size: .; J: TRBJ1-1; CDR3: CATSHHSGPNTEAFF; DNA: TGTGCCACCAGTCATCATTCAGGGCCGAACACTGAAGCTTTCTTT
D: .; V: TRBV27; size: .; J: TRBJ1-2; CDR3: CASSKGRAQDGYTF; DNA: TGTGCCAGCAGTAAGGGCAGGGCGCAGGATGGCTACACCTTC
D: .; V: TRBV4-1; size: .; J: TRBJ2-5; CDR3: CASSLARGQETQYF; DNA: TGCGCCAGCAGCCTAGCCCGTGGGCAAGAGACCCAGTACTTC
D: .; V: TRBV9; size: .; J: TRBJ1-1; CDR3: CASSADRDMNTEAFF; DNA: TGTGCCAGCAGCGCCGACAGAGATATGAACACTGAAGCTTTCTTT
D: TRBD1; V: TRBV18; size: once; J: TRBJ2-1; CDR3: CASSPRTGGETQFF; DNA: TGTGCCAGCTCACCAAGGACAGGGGGTGAGACGCAGTTCTTC
D: .; V: TRBV5-6; size: .; J: TRBJ1-6; CDR3: CASSLGQSRSPLHF; DNA: TGTGCCAGCAGCTTAGGACAGTCGCGTTCACCCCTCCACTTT
D: TRBD2; V: TRBV9; size: .; J: TRBJ2-3; CDR3: CASSVDPAGPTDTQYF; DNA: TGTGCCAGCAGCGTAGATCCAGCGGGGCCCACAGATACGCAGTATTTT
D: TRBD2; V: TRBV9; size: .; J: TRBJ2-5; CDR3: CASSVVAGTPETQYF; DNA: TGTGCCAGCAGCGTGGTAGCGGGGACCCCGGAGACCCAGTACTTC
D: .; V: TRBV11-3; size: .; J: TRBJ2-5; CDR3: CASSPGGRTSETQYF; DNA: TGTGCCAGCAGCCCTGGGGGCAGGACTTCAGAGACCCAGTACTTC
D: .; V: TRBV29-1; size: .; J: TRBJ2-5; CDR3: CSVVGARKETQYF; DNA: TGCAGCGTTGTAGGGGCCAGGAAGGAGACCCAGTACTTC
D: TRBD2; V: TRBV7-9; size: once; J: TRBJ2-6; CDR3: CASSPSGLAGAGANVLTF; DNA: TGTGCCAGCTCCCCGTCCGGACTAGCGGGAGCGGGGGCCAACGTCCTGACTTTC
D: TRBD2; V: TRBV7-3; size: once; J: TRBJ2-1; CDR3: CASSLGGRGNEQFF; DNA: TGTGCCAGCAGCTTAGGCGGGAGAGGGAATGAGCAGTTCTTC
D: TRBD1; V: TRBV2; size: .; J: TRBJ2-5; CDR3: CASSQTGVETQYF; DNA: TGTGCCAGCAGTCAGACAGGGGTGGAGACCCAGTACTTC
D: TRBD2; V: TRBV28; size: once; J: TRBJ2-1; CDR3: CASRLNSGRNNEQFF; DNA: TGTGCCAGCAGGCTAAATAGCGGGAGGAACAATGAGCAGTTCTTC
D: TRBD1; V: TRBV18; size: .; J: TRBJ1-2; CDR3: CASSLDRSYGYTF; DNA: TGTGCCAGCTCACTGGACAGGTCCTATGGCTACACCTTC